The 6 T cell receptor beta chains below come from one sample, sequenced in a study of T cells in Graves' hyperthyroidism and ophthalmopathy. Researchers amplified the TCR beta CDR3 regions from RNA transcripts. HTBI primers drove first-round RT-PCR of the TCR CDR3. TCRdb re-called the multiplex PCR reads through MiXCR, storing one row per CDR3 protein. The repertoire consists of about 290,000 distinct CDR3 sequences, with roughly 15% occurring once and the leading ten covering approximately 35%. Sequenced input: blood. The source is a man aged 30 to 39 with Graves' hyperthyroidism.

This clonotype was observed at least ten times. The chain employs TRBV30 and TRBJ2-7; no clear D. The CDR3 covers 13 residues. The germline gives CDR1 GTSNPN, CDR2 SVGIG (reference sequence). V lost 2 bases, J lost 7 bases, and 15 bases lay in between. The CDR3 region has the DNA TGTGCCTGGAGTAGACCCTACCTGAGGGAGCAGTACTTC. This sequence encodes CAWSRPYLREQYF.

The CDR3 DNA sequence: TGTGCCAGCAGCCAAGGGCACGGGATGGGTGAGCAGTACTTC. It is translated as CASSQGHGMGEQYF. The genes are TRBV4-2 and TRBJ2-7, with a possible D match to TRBD2 (5 bases). With 1 base removed from V and 7 bases from J, the gap between germline ends came to 14 bases. Germline-derived CDR1 and CDR2 are LGHNA and YNFKEQ. This CDR3 spans 14 amino acids.

As regards this clonotype: This may come from a read error, since a much larger clone is one base off. The chain carries TRBV3-1 and TRBJ2-1; 7 bases are shared with TRBD2. The CDR3 is 16 residues long. Germline values: CDR1 LGHDT, CDR2 YNNKEL (reference sequence). Here the CDR3 reads CAGSRYSGRSYNEQFF. DNA of the CDR3: TGTGCCGGCAGCCGTTATAGCGGGCGATCCTACAATGAGCAGTTCTTC.

Ten or more counts support this clonotype. This chain links TRBV6-1 with TRBJ1-6; 8 bases are shared with TRBD1. V gave up 10 bases and J gave up 10 bases; unmatched junction bases: 12. This CDR3 region has 14 residues. Germline CDR1 MNHNS, CDR2 SASEGT. The DNA of the CDR3 is TGTGCCACTTCCCCACAGGGGGAAGGATCACCCCTCCACTTT. Translated: CATSPQGEGSPLHF.

Ten or more counts support this clonotype. The chain recombines TRBV28 with TRBJ1-1; D unclear. This CDR3 has 14 residues. V was pared by 10 bases and J by 2 bases, with 17 bases between. CDR1 and CDR2 from the germline V gene are MDHEN and SYDVKM. The CDR3 bases are TGTGCCACCACAGTCGGATTATTTAACACTGAAGCTTTCTTT. Encoded protein: CATTVGLFNTEAFF.

This clonotype was counted ten times or more. The V call is TRBV20-1, the J call TRBJ2-3, with D maybe TRBD2 (5 bases). The CDR3 has 12 residues. Deletions cut 6 bases from V and 6 bases from J, with 13 bases between. Germline lookup yields CDR1 DFQATT and CDR2 SNEGSKA (reference sequence). Here the CDR3 DNA reads TGCAGTGCCCCCAGCGGTGGGGATACGCAGTATTTT. Protein product: CSAPSGGDTQYF.